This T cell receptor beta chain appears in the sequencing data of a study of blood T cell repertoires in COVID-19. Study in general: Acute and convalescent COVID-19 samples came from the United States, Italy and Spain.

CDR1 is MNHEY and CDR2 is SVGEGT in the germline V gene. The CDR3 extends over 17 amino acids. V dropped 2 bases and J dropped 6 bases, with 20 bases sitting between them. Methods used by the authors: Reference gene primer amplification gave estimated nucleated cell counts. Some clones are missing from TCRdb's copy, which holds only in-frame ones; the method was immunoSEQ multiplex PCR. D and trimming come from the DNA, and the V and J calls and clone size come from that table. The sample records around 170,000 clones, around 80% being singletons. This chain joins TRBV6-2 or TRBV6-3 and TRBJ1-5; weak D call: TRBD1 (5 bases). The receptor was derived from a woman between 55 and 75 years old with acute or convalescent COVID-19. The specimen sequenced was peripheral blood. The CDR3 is CASSYPPGDLGLQPQHF. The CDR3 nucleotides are TGTGCCAGCAGTTACCCCCCCGGGGACTTAGGTCTTCAGCCCCAGCATTTT.